A selection of T cell receptor beta chains follows, all from one sample in a study of a mutant IDH1 vaccine in newly diagnosed glioma. The repertoire was sequenced with immunoSEQ multiplex PCR; TCRdb's copy has only in-frame clones and lacks some. The table lists tens of thousands of clones, roughly 84% of them singletons. For these TCRs, the target antigens are not known. This specimen was PBMCs, taken from a glioma patient whose treatment included an IDH1 peptide vaccine. The receptors derive from a man aged 40-55 years with glioma. Both conserved end residues are part of each CDR3.

j_call v_call cdr3_aa
TRBJ2-3 TRBV4-1 CASSQDFGTGVSDTQYF
TRBJ2-7 TRBV12-5 CASGRDSLYEQYF
TRBJ2-3 TRBV10-3 CAISGGQGTDTQYF
TRBJ2-7 TRBV21-1 CASSKQDRGPYEQYF
TRBJ2-5 TRBV7-9 CASSARTSGETQYF
TRBJ1-3 TRBV13 CASGRDFGNTIYF
TRBJ2-3 TRBV7-9 CASSHSTSGYTDTQYF
TRBJ2-5 TRBV4-3 CASSQDWLETQYF
TRBJ2-4 TRBV5-1 CASSLTGTPNIQYF
TRBJ2-5 TRBV19 CASSPGTSGKETQYF
TRBJ2-2 TRBV6-1 CASSRYGELFF
TRBJ2-5 TRBV10-2 CASRDQETQYF
TRBJ2-3 TRBV5-4 CASSLQGRDTQYF
TRBJ2-3 TRBV25-1 CASRTGFTDTQYF
TRBJ2-7 TRBV7-3 CASGSRESMVEQYF
TRBJ2-5 TRBV5-1 CASSPGQGVQVQETQYF
TRBJ1-1 TRBV6-1 CASSEATANTEAFF
TRBJ1-1 TRBV18 CASSPGQGNTEAFF
TRBJ1-2 TRBV4-3 CASSRVFRGEINYGYTF
TRBJ2-2 TRBV19 CAVTGTSGPTGELFF
TRBJ2-7 TRBV4-3 CASSQMGGAFGRGSYEQYF
TRBJ2-3 TRBV5-1 CASSLLASGTTDTQYF
TRBJ1-2 TRBV6-5 CASSYGDRNYGYTF
TRBJ2-3 TRBV14 CASSPKRASTDTQYF
TRBJ2-2 TRBV7-2 CASSLQRYTGELFF
TRBJ2-7 TRBV9 CASSVEGLAGGYEQYF
TRBJ2-5 TRBV5-1 CASSQTTGLGETQYF
TRBJ2-1 TRBV18 CASSPSWTGANEQFF
TRBJ2-1 TRBV10-1 CASSECSGRVSSNEQFF
TRBJ1-2 TRBV2 CASSPTGNGYTF
TRBJ2-1 TRBV7-9 CASRGLAGDNEQFF
TRBJ1-1 TRBV18 CASSRDRGAFF
TRBJ2-7 TRBV6-5 CASSYSDRHEQYF
TRBJ2-7 TRBV4-1 CASSQETSGGYYEQYF
TRBJ2-7 TRBV7-6 CASSLGARLNYEQYF
TRBJ2-7 TRBV9 CASSPGLAVLYEQYF
TRBJ2-5 TRBV5-1 CASRLTSGSGGETQYF
TRBJ2-5 TRBV25-1 CASSELSPGERETQYF
TRBJ2-7 TRBV7-2 CASSFSGSPYEQYF